These T cell receptor beta chains were read from a single sample in a study of OX40 agonist ivuxolimab in advanced cancers. TCRdb's table, derived via immunoSEQ multiplex PCR, lists solely in-frame clones and lacks some. The table lists just under 85,000 clones, approximately 84% of them singletons. The sequencing here drew on CD4+ or CD8+ T cells sorted from blood, taken in a trial of the OX40 agonist ivuxolimab. Receptor source: an adult with an advanced solid tumor such as melanoma, head and neck, liver or kidney cancer. The CDR3 runs from the conserved cysteine through the conserved F or W. D genes are given only for firm matches. The size field is filled for only some rows; it gives once, few, many or a size class.

J | V | D | size | CDR3 | DNA
TRBJ1-1 | TRBV2 | . | once | CASNLAGFDTEAFF | TGTGCCAGCAACCTGGCAGGGTTCGACACTGAAGCTTTCTTT
TRBJ2-3 | TRBV19 | TRBD2 | few | CASSIGLAGGPADTQYF | TGTGCCAGTAGTATAGGGCTAGCGGGGGGGCCAGCAGATACGCAGTATTTT
TRBJ2-7 | TRBV7-2 | . | . | CASSRGLNSYEQYF | TGTGCCAGCAGCAGGGGTTTAAACTCCTACGAGCAGTACTTC
TRBJ2-6 | TRBV5-6 | . | . | CASSFRTIPGANVLTF | TGTGCCAGCAGCTTCCGGACGATCCCTGGGGCCAACGTCCTGACTTTC
TRBJ2-7 | TRBV5-1 | . | . | CASSDTGNEQYF | TGCGCCAGCAGCGATACAGGTAACGAGCAGTACTTC
TRBJ2-3 | TRBV27 | . | few | CASSLWGTDTQYF | TGTGCCAGCAGTTTATGGGGCACAGATACGCAGTATTTT
TRBJ1-6 | TRBV9 | TRBD1 | . | CASSATGGGSPLHF | TGTGCCAGCAGCGCAACAGGGGGCGGTTCACCCCTCCACTTT
TRBJ1-2 | TRBV9 | . | . | CASSVRQNYGYTF | TGTGCCAGCAGCGTTCGACAGAACTATGGCTACACCTTC
TRBJ2-7 | TRBV23-1 | . | . | CASSQSISRAGGNHEQYF | TGCGCCAGCAGTCAATCGATTAGCAGGGCAGGGGGGAACCACGAGCAGTACTTC
TRBJ2-3 | TRBV5-1 | . | . | CASSLVGGGTDTQYF | TGCGCCAGCAGCTTGGTGGGCGGAGGGACAGATACGCAGTATTTT
TRBJ2-7 | TRBV6-6 | . | . | CASSYEQGSSYEQYF | TGTGCCAGCAGTTATGAGCAGGGAAGCTCCTACGAGCAGTACTTC
TRBJ2-6 | TRBV5-6 | TRBD1 | . | CASSYRDRELSGANVLTF | TGTGCCAGCAGCTACAGAGACAGGGAGCTTTCTGGGGCCAACGTCCTGACTTTC
TRBJ2-3 | TRBV6-5 | . | . | CASSWTGGTDTQYF | TGTGCCAGCAGTTGGACGGGGGGCACAGATACGCAGTATTTT
TRBJ1-6 | TRBV6-5 | . | . | CASSYSTQGYDSPLHF | TGTGCCAGCAGTTACTCGACACAGGGCTATGATTCACCCCTCCACTTT
TRBJ1-4 | TRBV30 | . | . | CAWSGSNEKLFF | TGTGCCTGGAGTGGATCCAATGAAAAACTGTTTTTT
TRBJ1-2 | TRBV29-1 | TRBD1 | few | CSVGQGGYGYTF | TGCAGCGTGGGACAGGGAGGCTATGGCTACACCTTC
TRBJ2-7 | TRBV6-6 | TRBD1 | . | CASSTSDRAYEQYF | TGTGCCAGCAGTACATCGGACAGGGCTTACGAGCAGTACTTC
TRBJ2-3 | TRBV6-5 | . | once | CASSTQGGTQYF | TGTGCCAGCAGTACACAGGGAGGTACGCAGTATTTT
TRBJ1-1 | TRBV7-2 | . | . | CASSLLGSTEAFF | TGTGCCAGCAGCTTACTAGGGTCAACTGAAGCTTTCTTT
TRBJ1-1 | TRBV7-9 | . | . | CASSDSTNTEAFF | TGTGCCAGCAGCGACTCAACGAACACTGAAGCTTTCTTT
TRBJ2-7 | TRBV7-2 | TRBD1 | . | CASSPQTGGSDEQYF | TGTGCCAGCAGCCCTCAGACAGGGGGGAGTGACGAGCAGTACTTC
TRBJ2-5 | TRBV21-1 | . | once | CASSPKFETEQETQYF | TGTGCCAGCAGCCCAAAGTTTGAGACGGAGCAAGAGACCCAGTACTTC
TRBJ1-5 | TRBV29-1 | . | . | CSVAEGTDQPQHF | TGCAGCGTTGCGGAAGGGACGGATCAGCCCCAGCATTTT
TRBJ1-2 | TRBV9 | . | . | CASSDTSGVWGYTF | TGTGCCAGCAGTGATACTTCAGGGGTATGGGGCTACACCTTC
TRBJ1-5 | TRBV6-5 | . | . | CASAGLSGNQPQHF | TGTGCCAGCGCGGGACTTAGCGGCAATCAGCCCCAGCATTTT